The 27 T cell receptor beta chains reported below all come from one sample, sequenced in a study of T-cell memory formation after mild COVID-19. From the 5' RACE reads, TCRdb called clonotypes with MiXCR, one entry per CDR3 protein. The sample carries around 320,000 distinct CDR3 sequences, approximately 15% recorded once. The sequencing sample was made of PBMCs or a T cell subset sorted from them (not recorded which). Receptors originate from a man between 18 and 35 years old who had mild COVID-19 (a few samples of this study predate the infection). Cell type and time point are not known.

J is TRBJ1-6 and V is TRBV5-6; TRBD1 might be the D (6 bases). The V gene lost 3 bases and the J gene lost 10 bases, with 11 bases spanning the gap. The CDR3 covers 13 residues. CDR1 and CDR2 (germline): SGHDT, YYEEEE. The CDR3 sequence: CASSSPGVSPLHF. Written as DNA, the CDR3 is TGTGCCAGCAGCTCTCCAGGGGTCTCACCCCTCCACTTT.

The sample holds one count of this clonotype. CDR3 DNA sequence: TGTGCCAGCAGTACTAGCGGGGGGTCCTACGAGCAGTACTTC. Translated, it gives CASSTSGGSYEQYF. V usage is TRBV12-3 or TRBV12-4 and J usage is TRBJ2-7; 12 positions match TRBD2. This CDR3 contains 14 residues. The V segment lost 5 bases and the J segment 1 base; nucleotides outside the gene matches: 0.

This clonotype was seen more than once but under ten times. The chain joins TRBV4-2 to TRBJ2-5, with D tentatively TRBD1 (5 bases). Germline CDR1 LGHNA, CDR2 YNFKEQ. This CDR3 comprises 14 residues. V dropped 1 base and J dropped 2 bases, with 8 bases sitting between them. CDR3 sequence (DNA): TGTGCCAGCAGCCAAGTAGACAGACAAGAGACCCAGTACTTC. Protein sequence: CASSQVDRQETQYF.

This clonotype was seen only a few times. The chain combines TRBV28 with TRBJ2-7; TRBD2 is a possible D gene (6 bases). Germline lookup yields CDR1 MDHEN and CDR2 SYDVKM. Trimming cost V 2 bases and J 0 bases, with 8 bases left between them. The CDR3 has 14 amino acids. Here the CDR3 DNA reads TGTGCCAGCAGTTTACGAGCGGGCTCCTACGAGCAGTACGTC. Its translation: CASSLRAGSYEQYV.

The chain employs TRBV27 and TRBJ2-1; D unclear. V lost 6 bases and J lost 5, with 11 bases in between. CDR1 and CDR2 (germline): MNHEY, SMNVEV (reference sequence). The CDR3 is made up of 13 amino acids. The CDR3 DNA reads as TGTGCCAGCAGCTATTCTAGTAACAATGAGCAGTTCTTC. Translation gives CASSYSSNNEQFF.

This chain links TRBV6-2 or TRBV6-3 with TRBJ1-5; D is ambiguous. In germline, CDR1 is MNHEY, CDR2 SVGEGT. V dropped 4 bases and J dropped 6 bases, with 16 bases sitting between them. The CDR3 is 15 amino acids. CDR3 loop: CASSFLRWARQPQHF. DNA of the CDR3: TGTGCCAGCAGTTTTCTCCGTTGGGCGCGTCAGCCCCAGCATTTT.

The table lists this clonotype with a few counts. The J gene is TRBJ2-3, the V gene TRBV24-1, with 9 bases that match TRBD1. The CDR3 extends over 15 amino acids. Germline loops: CDR1 KGHDR, CDR2 SFDVKD. The junction had 6 bases not matched to a gene; V was cut back by 6 bases and J by 3 bases. In DNA, the CDR3 is TGTGCCACCAGTAAACCGGGACAGGGAACAGATACGCAGTATTTT. This translates into CATSKPGQGTDTQYF.

The sample holds many counts of this clonotype. The CDR3 spells CASSQGLAGDETQYF. The CDR3 bases are TGTGCCAGCAGCCAAGGACTAGCGGGGGATGAGACCCAGTACTTC. The J gene is TRBJ2-5, the V gene TRBV4-2; 12 bases are shared with TRBD2. J lost 5 bases, V lost 1 base, and 2 bases had no gene match. The CDR3 length is 15 residues. Germline-derived CDR1 and CDR2 are LGHNA and YNFKEQ.

The chain carries TRBV25-1 and TRBJ2-1; D assignment may be TRBD1 or TRBD2 (5 bases each). Trimming stripped 10 bases from V and 10 bases from J, with 14 bases between. CDR3 length: 11 amino acids. Germline V gives CDR1 MGHDK, CDR2 SYGVNS. The CDR3 spells CATTVGAEQFF. In DNA, the CDR3 is TGTGCCACCACTGTCGGGGCAGAGCAGTTCTTC.

This clonotype showed up just a few times. The rearrangement links TRBV29-1 to TRBJ1-3; D gene uncertain. CDR3 size: 14 residues. Trimming pared 0 bases from V and 0 bases from J, leaving 6 bases between. Germline assignment: CDR1 SQVTM and CDR2 ANQGSEA. CDR3 sequence reads: CSVEDGGSGNTIYF. For the CDR3, the DNA is TGCAGCGTTGAAGACGGAGGCTCTGGAAACACCATATATTTT.

For this clonotype: One end of the junction does not line up with germline, which may come from a read error. This chain links TRBV7-3 with TRBJ2-1, with TRBD2 matching over 7 bases. Germline loops: CDR1 SGHTA, CDR2 FQGTGA. CDR3 length: 15 residues. In nucleotides, the CDR3 is TGTACCAGCTCTCGGGAGGCGGGGATATGGAATGAGCAGTTCTTC. Translation: CTSSREAGIWNEQFF.

The gene calls are TRBV4-1 and TRBJ1-1; tentative D call: TRBD1 (6 bases). V lost 3 bases to trimming and J lost 3 bases, with 14 bases between them. The germline V gene has CDR1 MGHRA and CDR2 YSYEKL. The CDR3 has 15 amino acids. CDR3 protein: CASSHAGVGDTEAFF. The CDR3, as DNA: TGCGCCAGCAGCCACGCAGGGGTCGGGGACACTGAAGCTTTCTTT.

This clonotype has a handful of counts. The chain links TRBV7-2 to TRBJ2-7, with 7 bases fitting TRBD1. CDR1 is SGHTA and CDR2 is FQGNSA in the germline V gene. This CDR3 spans 13 amino acids. Trimming took 4 bases from V and 6 from J; bases not matched to a gene: 6. DNA of the CDR3: TGTGCCAGCAGCTCTACAGGGGTCGGCGAGCAGTACTTC. It yields the protein CASSSTGVGEQYF.

This clonotype was picked up many times. The junction differs from germline at one of its ends, possibly a read error. The chain carries TRBV9 and TRBJ1-2; 11 bases agree with TRBD1. The germline V gene encodes CDR1 SGDLS and CDR2 YYNGEE. The CDR3 runs to 14 residues. The CDR3 here is CASSLGQGDYGYTF. DNA of the CDR3: TGCGCCAGCAGCTTGGGACAGGGGGACTATGGCTACACCTTC.

Comment on this clonotype: One end of the junction varies from germline; a read error may be responsible. The J gene is TRBJ1-3, the V gene TRBV4-3; 8 bases line up with TRBD1. There are 17 residues in the CDR3. Per the germline V gene, CDR1 is LGHNA and CDR2 is YSLEER. CDR3 sequence: CASSQGQGRHSGNTIYF. CDR3 sequence (DNA): TGCGCCAGCAGTCAAGGACAGGGCCGCCACTCTGGAAACACCATATATTTT.

A few counts support this clonotype. The V call is TRBV6-6, the J call TRBJ2-1, with D unresolved. The V end lost 5 bases, the J end lost 3 bases, and 8 bases lay between the germline ends. Per germline, CDR1 MNHNY and CDR2 SVGAGI (reference sequence). This CDR3 has 13 amino acids. The CDR3 sequence is CASSNVYYNEQFF. The CDR3 DNA is TGTGCCAGCAGTAACGTATACTACAATGAGCAGTTCTTC.

This clonotype was detected a few times. Here the CDR3 reads CASSLGQGTHGYTF. DNA of the CDR3: TGCGCCAGCAGCTTGGGGCAGGGCACCCATGGCTACACCTTC. This chain connects TRBV5-1 to TRBJ1-2; D is perhaps TRBD1 (5 bases). The V gene lost 0 bases and the J gene lost 6 bases, with 12 bases spanning the gap. Per the germline V gene, CDR1 is SGHRS and CDR2 is YFSETQ. The CDR3 loop spans 14 amino acids.

The CDR3 coding sequence is TGCAGCGTTGATCCCAGCAGGGGGCAAGAGACCCAGTACTTC. Protein product: CSVDPSRGQETQYF. V gene TRBV29-1 combines with J gene TRBJ2-5; 7 bases map to TRBD1. The V and J ends lost 3 bases and 2 bases, in that order; junction bases with no gene match: 6. Germline V lookup: CDR1 SQVTM, CDR2 ANQGSEA. The CDR3 is 14 residues long.

V and J are TRBV27 and TRBJ1-1, with 7 bases matching TRBD1. Germline V gene data show CDR1 as MNHEY and CDR2 as SMNVEV (reference sequence). The CDR3 has 13 residues. V gave up 1 base and J gave up 11 bases; unmatched junction bases: 7. CDR3 DNA sequence: TGTGCCAGCAGTTTATTAGGGGGCCAGGGGGCTTTCTTT. Protein product: CASSLLGGQGAFF.

The J gene is TRBJ2-3, the V gene TRBV29-1; TRBD2 agrees at 11 bases. The ends lost 6 bases at V and 2 bases at J; junction bases unmatched: 7. CDR3 size: 15 residues. Looked up from germline, CDR1 is SQVTM and CDR2 is ANQGSEA. The CDR3: CSVGLAGGPTDTQYF. The CDR3 coding sequence is TGCAGCGTGGGCCTAGCGGGGGGTCCCACAGATACGCAGTATTTT.

As DNA, the CDR3 is TGTGCCAGCAGCCCTCCTGGAGGGGATGACACTGAAGCTTTCTTT. This sequence encodes CASSPPGGDDTEAFF. J is TRBJ1-1 and V is TRBV27, with D possibly being TRBD1 (5 bases). CDR3 size: 15 residues. Deletions cut 6 bases from V and 3 bases from J, with 17 bases between. Germline CDR1 and CDR2: MNHEY and SMNVEV (reference sequence).

The sample holds many counts of this clonotype. This chain joins TRBV6-5 and TRBJ2-7; D uncertain. Germline values: CDR1 MNHEY, CDR2 SVGAGI. V lost 2 bases and J 5 bases, leaving 4 bases between the germline ends. CDR3 length: 11 amino acids. As DNA, the CDR3 is TGTGCCAGCAGTTACAGGGACGAGCAGTACTTC. Translation: CASSYRDEQYF.

By frequency in the sample, this clonotype is medium-sized. The V and J genes are TRBV5-6 and TRBJ1-2; 7 positions match TRBD1. The junction had 7 bases not matched to a gene; V was cut back by 1 base and J by 4 bases. Germline values: CDR1 SGHDT, CDR2 YYEEEE. The CDR3 is made up of 15 amino acids. CDR3 DNA sequence: TGTGCCAGCAGCTTGCCGGGACAGTTAACCTATGGCTACACCTTC. It translates to CASSLPGQLTYGYTF.

The chain couples TRBV18 to TRBJ1-2; D unresolved. V was trimmed by 2 bases and J by 3 bases, leaving 7 bases between them. The CDR3 has 13 amino acids. CDR1 KGHSH and CDR2 LQKENI come from the germline V gene. The CDR3 DNA is TGTGCCAGCTCACCATCCGGAGACTATGGCTACACCTTC. This translates into CASSPSGDYGYTF.

This clonotype showed up just a few times. The rearrangement joins TRBV28 to TRBJ2-7, with TRBD2 matching over 9 bases. Germline-derived CDR1 and CDR2 are MDHEN and SYDVKM. V lost 5 bases to trimming and J lost 4 bases; unmatched junction nucleotides: 15. The length of the CDR3 is 17 residues. CDR3 residues: CASSPTLTSGYDYEQYV. DNA of the CDR3: TGTGCCAGCAGTCCTACTCTGACTAGCGGTTATGATTACGAGCAGTACGTC.

This clonotype was counted only a few times. The chain joins TRBV7-9 to TRBJ2-2, with D perhaps matching TRBD1 or TRBD2 (5 bases each). Trimming stripped 6 bases from V and 1 base from J, with 15 bases between. From germline, CDR1 is SEHNR and CDR2 FQNEAQ (reference sequence). The length of the CDR3 is 16 residues. The CDR3 loop reads CASSPMRGMNTGELFF. In DNA, the CDR3 is TGTGCCAGCAGTCCCATGAGGGGAATGAACACCGGGGAGCTGTTTTTT. The full variable domain, its missing parts supplied by reference TRBV7-9 and TRBJ2-2, is DTGVSQNPRHKITKRGQNVTFRCDPISEHNRLYWYRQTLGQGPEFLTYFQNEAQLEKSRLLSDRFSAERPKGSFSTLEIQRTEQGDSAMYLCASSPMRGMNTGELFFGEGSRLTVL.

This clonotype was detected only a few times. V is TRBV9 and J is TRBJ2-1, with D perhaps matching TRBD1 (6 bases). Germline CDR1 and CDR2: SGDLS and YYNGEE. Trimming removed 3 bases at V and 0 bases at J, with 7 bases between. This CDR3 is built from 14 residues. The chain's CDR3 is CASSGGLSYNEQFF. The CDR3 nucleotides read TGTGCCAGCAGCGGGGGGCTCTCCTACAATGAGCAGTTCTTC. The whole variable domain, remainder taken from reference TRBV9 and TRBJ2-1, is DSGVTQTPKHLITATGQRVTLRCSPRSGDLSVYWYQQSLDQGLQFLIQYYNGEERAKGNILERFSAQQFPDLHSELNLSSLELGDSALYFCASSGGLSYNEQFFGPGTRLTVL.